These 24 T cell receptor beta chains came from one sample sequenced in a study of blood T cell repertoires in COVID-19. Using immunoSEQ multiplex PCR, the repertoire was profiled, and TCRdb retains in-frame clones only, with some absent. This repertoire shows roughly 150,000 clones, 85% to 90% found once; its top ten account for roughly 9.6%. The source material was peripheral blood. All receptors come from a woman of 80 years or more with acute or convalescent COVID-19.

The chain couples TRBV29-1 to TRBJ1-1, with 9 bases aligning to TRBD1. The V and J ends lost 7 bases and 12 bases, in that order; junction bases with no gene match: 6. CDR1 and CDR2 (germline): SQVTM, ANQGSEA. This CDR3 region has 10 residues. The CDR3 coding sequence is TGCAGCGCGGGACAGGGTATTTCTTTCTTT. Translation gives CSAGQGISFF.

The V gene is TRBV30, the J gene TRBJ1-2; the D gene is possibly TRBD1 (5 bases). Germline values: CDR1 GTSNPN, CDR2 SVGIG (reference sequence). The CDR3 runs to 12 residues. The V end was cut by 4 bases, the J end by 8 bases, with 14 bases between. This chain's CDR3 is CAWKIQGSGYTF. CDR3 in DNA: TGTGCCTGGAAAATCCAGGGCTCCGGCTACACCTTC.

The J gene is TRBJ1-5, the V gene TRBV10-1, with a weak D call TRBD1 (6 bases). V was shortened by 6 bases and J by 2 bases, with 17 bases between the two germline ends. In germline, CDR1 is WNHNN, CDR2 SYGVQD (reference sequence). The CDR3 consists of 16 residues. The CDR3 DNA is TGCGCCAGCAGGACCCCCTTACAGGGCCGCAATCAGCCCCAGCATTTT. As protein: CASRTPLQGRNQPQHF.

The CDR3 nucleotides read TGCAGTGCTAGTGGTACAGGGGCGAGCACAGATACGCAGTATTTT. This encodes CSASGTGASTDTQYF. The chain has TRBV20-1 and TRBJ2-3; TRBD1 aligns across 7 bases. This CDR3 is 15 amino acids long. Germline assignment: CDR1 DFQATT and CDR2 SNEGSKA (reference sequence). The V gene end was trimmed by 3 bases and the J gene end by 0 bases; junction bases not matched to a gene: 6.

The CDR3 loop reads CASSFRQGEAGELFF. DNA of the CDR3: TGTGCCAGCAGTTTTAGACAGGGTGAGGCCGGGGAGCTGTTTTTT. This sequence joins TRBV6-5 and TRBJ2-2; 7 bases fit TRBD1. This CDR3 is built from 15 residues. The germline CDR1 and CDR2 sequences are MNHEY and SVGAGI. With V trimmed by 4 bases and J by 6 bases, 8 bases remained unmatched.

CDR3: CASTYTVFYTEAFF. In DNA, the CDR3 is TGTGCCAGTACCTATACAGTATTCTACACTGAAGCTTTCTTT. The chain recombines TRBV19 with TRBJ1-1; D is unresolved. This CDR3 is built from 14 residues. The germline V gene has CDR1 LNHDA and CDR2 SQIVND (reference sequence). Trimming stripped 7 bases from V and 3 bases from J, with 15 bases between.

CDR3 protein: CASSLWGSAEAFF. The DNA of the CDR3 is TGTGCCAGCAGCTTATGGGGTAGCGCTGAAGCTTTCTTT. This rearrangement joins TRBV7-9 to TRBJ1-1; no reliable D call. Germline CDR1 SEHNR, CDR2 FQNEAQ (reference sequence). CDR3 length: 13 amino acids. Trimming pared 2 bases from V and 6 bases from J, leaving 10 bases between.

The CDR3 bases are TGTGCCAGCAGCACCCGAACAGGGGGCGCGGGCTCCGAGCAGTACTTC. Translated, it gives CASSTRTGGAGSEQYF. This chain connects TRBV11-3 to TRBJ2-7; 9 positions match TRBD1. The V gene's germline CDR1 is SGHNT and CDR2 YENEEA. After removal of 5 bases from V and 6 bases from J, the junction contained 14 bases not matched to a gene. This CDR3 region has 16 residues.

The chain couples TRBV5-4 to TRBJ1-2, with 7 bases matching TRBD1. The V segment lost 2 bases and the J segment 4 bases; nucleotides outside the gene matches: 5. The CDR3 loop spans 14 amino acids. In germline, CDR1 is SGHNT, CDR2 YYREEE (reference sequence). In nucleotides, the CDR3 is TGTGCCAGCAGCTTAGAGGGGGCGGCCTATGGCTACACCTTC. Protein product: CASSLEGAAYGYTF.

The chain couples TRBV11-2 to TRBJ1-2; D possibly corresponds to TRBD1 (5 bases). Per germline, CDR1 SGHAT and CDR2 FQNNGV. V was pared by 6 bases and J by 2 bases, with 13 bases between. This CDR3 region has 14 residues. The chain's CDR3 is CASRRAGLNYGYTF. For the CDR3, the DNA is TGTGCCAGCAGGAGAGCGGGACTCAACTATGGCTACACCTTC.

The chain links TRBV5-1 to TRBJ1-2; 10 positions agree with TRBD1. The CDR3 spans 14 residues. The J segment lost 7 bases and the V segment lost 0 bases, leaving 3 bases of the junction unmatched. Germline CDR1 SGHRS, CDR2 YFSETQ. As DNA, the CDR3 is TGCGCCAGCAGCTTGGGACAGGGGGCGTTTGGCTACACCTTC. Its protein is CASSLGQGAFGYTF.

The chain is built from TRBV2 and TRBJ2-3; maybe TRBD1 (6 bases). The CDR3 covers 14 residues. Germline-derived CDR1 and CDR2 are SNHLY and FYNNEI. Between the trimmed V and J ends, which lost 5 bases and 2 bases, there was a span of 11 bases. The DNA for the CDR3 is TGTGCCAGCAGTAGGGACATCTTCACAGATACGCAGTATTTT. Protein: CASSRDIFTDTQYF.

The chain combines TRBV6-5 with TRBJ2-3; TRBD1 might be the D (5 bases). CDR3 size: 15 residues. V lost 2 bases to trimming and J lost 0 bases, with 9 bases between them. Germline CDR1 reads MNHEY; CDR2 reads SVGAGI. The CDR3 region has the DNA TGTGCCAGCAGTTACGATTGGACAAGCACAGATACGCAGTATTTT. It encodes CASSYDWTSTDTQYF.

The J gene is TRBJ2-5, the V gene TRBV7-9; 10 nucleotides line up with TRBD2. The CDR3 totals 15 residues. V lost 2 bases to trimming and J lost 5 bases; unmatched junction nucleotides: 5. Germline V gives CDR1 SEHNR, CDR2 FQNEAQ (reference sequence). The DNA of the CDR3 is TGTGCCAGCAGCTTATGGGCTAGCGGGGGTGAGACCCAGTACTTC. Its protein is CASSLWASGGETQYF.

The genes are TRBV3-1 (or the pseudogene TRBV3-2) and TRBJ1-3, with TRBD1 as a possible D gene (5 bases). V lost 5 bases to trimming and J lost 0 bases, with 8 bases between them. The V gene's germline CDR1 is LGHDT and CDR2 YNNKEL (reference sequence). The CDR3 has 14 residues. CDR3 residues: CASSDRLSGNTIYF. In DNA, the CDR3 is TGTGCCAGCAGCGACAGACTCTCTGGAAACACCATATATTTT.

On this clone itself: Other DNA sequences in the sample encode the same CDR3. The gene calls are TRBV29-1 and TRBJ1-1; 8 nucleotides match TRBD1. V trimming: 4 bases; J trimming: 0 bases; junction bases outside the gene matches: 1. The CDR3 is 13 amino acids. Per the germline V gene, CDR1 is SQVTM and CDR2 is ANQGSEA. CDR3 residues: CSVGQGLNTEAFF. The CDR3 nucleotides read TGCAGCGTTGGACAGGGGTTGAACACTGAAGCTTTCTTT.

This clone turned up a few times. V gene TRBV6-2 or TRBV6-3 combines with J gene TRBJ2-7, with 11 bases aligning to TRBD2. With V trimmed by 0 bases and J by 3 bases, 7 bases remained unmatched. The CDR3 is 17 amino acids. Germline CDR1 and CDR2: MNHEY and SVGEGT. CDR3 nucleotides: TGTGCCAGCAGTTACTCCATTAGCGGGGGGGCCCTCTACGAGCAGTACTTC. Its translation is CASSYSISGGALYEQYF.

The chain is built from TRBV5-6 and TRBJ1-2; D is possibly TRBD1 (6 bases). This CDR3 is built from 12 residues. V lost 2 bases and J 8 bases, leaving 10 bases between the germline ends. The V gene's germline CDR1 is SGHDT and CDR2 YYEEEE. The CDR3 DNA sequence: TGTGCCAGCAGCTTACAGGGAGGGGGCTACACCTTC. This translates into CASSLQGGGYTF. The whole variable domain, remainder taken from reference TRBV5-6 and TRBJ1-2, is DAGVTQSPTHLIKTRGQQVTLRCSPKSGHDTVSWYQQALGQGPQFIFQYYEEEERQRGNFPDRFSGHQFPNYSSELNVNALLLGDSALYLCASSLQGGGYTFGSGTRLTVV.

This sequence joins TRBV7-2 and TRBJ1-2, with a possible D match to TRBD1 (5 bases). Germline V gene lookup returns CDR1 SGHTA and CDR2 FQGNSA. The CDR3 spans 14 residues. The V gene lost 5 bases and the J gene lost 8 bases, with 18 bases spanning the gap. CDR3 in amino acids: CASSLINGGEGYTF. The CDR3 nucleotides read TGTGCCAGCAGCCTTATTAATGGAGGGGAGGGCTACACCTTC.

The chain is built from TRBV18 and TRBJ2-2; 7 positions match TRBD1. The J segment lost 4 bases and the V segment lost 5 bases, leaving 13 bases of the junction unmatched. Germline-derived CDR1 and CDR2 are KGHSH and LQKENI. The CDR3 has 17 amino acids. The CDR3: CASSSSSGTALTGELFF. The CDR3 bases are TGTGCCAGCTCATCGTCATCCGGGACAGCTCTCACCGGGGAGCTGTTTTTT.

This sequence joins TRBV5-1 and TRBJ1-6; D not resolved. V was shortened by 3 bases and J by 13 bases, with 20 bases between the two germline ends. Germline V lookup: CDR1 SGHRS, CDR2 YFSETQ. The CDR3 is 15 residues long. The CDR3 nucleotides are TGCGCCAGCAGCTCGGGTGTTGGTCCCCTTGAGCCCCTCCACTTT. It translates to CASSSGVGPLEPLHF.

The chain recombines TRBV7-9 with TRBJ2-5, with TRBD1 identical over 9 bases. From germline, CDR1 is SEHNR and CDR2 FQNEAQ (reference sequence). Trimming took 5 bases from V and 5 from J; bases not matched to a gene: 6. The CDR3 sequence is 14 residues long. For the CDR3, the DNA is TGTGCCAGCAGCACACAGGGGGCGGATGAGACCCAGTACTTC. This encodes CASSTQGADETQYF.

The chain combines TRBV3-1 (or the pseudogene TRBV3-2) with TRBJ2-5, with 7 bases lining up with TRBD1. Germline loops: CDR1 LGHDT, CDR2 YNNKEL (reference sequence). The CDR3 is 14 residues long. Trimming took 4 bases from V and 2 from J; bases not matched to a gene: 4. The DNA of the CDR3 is TGTGCCAGCAGCCTCCGACAGGGACAAGAGACCCAGTACTTC. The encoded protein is CASSLRQGQETQYF.

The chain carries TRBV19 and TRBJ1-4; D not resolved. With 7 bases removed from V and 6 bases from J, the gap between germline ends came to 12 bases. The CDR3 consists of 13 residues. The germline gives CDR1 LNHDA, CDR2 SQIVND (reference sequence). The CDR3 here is CASMREYDEKLFF. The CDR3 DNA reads TGTGCCAGTATGAGGGAGTATGATGAAAAACTGTTTTTT.